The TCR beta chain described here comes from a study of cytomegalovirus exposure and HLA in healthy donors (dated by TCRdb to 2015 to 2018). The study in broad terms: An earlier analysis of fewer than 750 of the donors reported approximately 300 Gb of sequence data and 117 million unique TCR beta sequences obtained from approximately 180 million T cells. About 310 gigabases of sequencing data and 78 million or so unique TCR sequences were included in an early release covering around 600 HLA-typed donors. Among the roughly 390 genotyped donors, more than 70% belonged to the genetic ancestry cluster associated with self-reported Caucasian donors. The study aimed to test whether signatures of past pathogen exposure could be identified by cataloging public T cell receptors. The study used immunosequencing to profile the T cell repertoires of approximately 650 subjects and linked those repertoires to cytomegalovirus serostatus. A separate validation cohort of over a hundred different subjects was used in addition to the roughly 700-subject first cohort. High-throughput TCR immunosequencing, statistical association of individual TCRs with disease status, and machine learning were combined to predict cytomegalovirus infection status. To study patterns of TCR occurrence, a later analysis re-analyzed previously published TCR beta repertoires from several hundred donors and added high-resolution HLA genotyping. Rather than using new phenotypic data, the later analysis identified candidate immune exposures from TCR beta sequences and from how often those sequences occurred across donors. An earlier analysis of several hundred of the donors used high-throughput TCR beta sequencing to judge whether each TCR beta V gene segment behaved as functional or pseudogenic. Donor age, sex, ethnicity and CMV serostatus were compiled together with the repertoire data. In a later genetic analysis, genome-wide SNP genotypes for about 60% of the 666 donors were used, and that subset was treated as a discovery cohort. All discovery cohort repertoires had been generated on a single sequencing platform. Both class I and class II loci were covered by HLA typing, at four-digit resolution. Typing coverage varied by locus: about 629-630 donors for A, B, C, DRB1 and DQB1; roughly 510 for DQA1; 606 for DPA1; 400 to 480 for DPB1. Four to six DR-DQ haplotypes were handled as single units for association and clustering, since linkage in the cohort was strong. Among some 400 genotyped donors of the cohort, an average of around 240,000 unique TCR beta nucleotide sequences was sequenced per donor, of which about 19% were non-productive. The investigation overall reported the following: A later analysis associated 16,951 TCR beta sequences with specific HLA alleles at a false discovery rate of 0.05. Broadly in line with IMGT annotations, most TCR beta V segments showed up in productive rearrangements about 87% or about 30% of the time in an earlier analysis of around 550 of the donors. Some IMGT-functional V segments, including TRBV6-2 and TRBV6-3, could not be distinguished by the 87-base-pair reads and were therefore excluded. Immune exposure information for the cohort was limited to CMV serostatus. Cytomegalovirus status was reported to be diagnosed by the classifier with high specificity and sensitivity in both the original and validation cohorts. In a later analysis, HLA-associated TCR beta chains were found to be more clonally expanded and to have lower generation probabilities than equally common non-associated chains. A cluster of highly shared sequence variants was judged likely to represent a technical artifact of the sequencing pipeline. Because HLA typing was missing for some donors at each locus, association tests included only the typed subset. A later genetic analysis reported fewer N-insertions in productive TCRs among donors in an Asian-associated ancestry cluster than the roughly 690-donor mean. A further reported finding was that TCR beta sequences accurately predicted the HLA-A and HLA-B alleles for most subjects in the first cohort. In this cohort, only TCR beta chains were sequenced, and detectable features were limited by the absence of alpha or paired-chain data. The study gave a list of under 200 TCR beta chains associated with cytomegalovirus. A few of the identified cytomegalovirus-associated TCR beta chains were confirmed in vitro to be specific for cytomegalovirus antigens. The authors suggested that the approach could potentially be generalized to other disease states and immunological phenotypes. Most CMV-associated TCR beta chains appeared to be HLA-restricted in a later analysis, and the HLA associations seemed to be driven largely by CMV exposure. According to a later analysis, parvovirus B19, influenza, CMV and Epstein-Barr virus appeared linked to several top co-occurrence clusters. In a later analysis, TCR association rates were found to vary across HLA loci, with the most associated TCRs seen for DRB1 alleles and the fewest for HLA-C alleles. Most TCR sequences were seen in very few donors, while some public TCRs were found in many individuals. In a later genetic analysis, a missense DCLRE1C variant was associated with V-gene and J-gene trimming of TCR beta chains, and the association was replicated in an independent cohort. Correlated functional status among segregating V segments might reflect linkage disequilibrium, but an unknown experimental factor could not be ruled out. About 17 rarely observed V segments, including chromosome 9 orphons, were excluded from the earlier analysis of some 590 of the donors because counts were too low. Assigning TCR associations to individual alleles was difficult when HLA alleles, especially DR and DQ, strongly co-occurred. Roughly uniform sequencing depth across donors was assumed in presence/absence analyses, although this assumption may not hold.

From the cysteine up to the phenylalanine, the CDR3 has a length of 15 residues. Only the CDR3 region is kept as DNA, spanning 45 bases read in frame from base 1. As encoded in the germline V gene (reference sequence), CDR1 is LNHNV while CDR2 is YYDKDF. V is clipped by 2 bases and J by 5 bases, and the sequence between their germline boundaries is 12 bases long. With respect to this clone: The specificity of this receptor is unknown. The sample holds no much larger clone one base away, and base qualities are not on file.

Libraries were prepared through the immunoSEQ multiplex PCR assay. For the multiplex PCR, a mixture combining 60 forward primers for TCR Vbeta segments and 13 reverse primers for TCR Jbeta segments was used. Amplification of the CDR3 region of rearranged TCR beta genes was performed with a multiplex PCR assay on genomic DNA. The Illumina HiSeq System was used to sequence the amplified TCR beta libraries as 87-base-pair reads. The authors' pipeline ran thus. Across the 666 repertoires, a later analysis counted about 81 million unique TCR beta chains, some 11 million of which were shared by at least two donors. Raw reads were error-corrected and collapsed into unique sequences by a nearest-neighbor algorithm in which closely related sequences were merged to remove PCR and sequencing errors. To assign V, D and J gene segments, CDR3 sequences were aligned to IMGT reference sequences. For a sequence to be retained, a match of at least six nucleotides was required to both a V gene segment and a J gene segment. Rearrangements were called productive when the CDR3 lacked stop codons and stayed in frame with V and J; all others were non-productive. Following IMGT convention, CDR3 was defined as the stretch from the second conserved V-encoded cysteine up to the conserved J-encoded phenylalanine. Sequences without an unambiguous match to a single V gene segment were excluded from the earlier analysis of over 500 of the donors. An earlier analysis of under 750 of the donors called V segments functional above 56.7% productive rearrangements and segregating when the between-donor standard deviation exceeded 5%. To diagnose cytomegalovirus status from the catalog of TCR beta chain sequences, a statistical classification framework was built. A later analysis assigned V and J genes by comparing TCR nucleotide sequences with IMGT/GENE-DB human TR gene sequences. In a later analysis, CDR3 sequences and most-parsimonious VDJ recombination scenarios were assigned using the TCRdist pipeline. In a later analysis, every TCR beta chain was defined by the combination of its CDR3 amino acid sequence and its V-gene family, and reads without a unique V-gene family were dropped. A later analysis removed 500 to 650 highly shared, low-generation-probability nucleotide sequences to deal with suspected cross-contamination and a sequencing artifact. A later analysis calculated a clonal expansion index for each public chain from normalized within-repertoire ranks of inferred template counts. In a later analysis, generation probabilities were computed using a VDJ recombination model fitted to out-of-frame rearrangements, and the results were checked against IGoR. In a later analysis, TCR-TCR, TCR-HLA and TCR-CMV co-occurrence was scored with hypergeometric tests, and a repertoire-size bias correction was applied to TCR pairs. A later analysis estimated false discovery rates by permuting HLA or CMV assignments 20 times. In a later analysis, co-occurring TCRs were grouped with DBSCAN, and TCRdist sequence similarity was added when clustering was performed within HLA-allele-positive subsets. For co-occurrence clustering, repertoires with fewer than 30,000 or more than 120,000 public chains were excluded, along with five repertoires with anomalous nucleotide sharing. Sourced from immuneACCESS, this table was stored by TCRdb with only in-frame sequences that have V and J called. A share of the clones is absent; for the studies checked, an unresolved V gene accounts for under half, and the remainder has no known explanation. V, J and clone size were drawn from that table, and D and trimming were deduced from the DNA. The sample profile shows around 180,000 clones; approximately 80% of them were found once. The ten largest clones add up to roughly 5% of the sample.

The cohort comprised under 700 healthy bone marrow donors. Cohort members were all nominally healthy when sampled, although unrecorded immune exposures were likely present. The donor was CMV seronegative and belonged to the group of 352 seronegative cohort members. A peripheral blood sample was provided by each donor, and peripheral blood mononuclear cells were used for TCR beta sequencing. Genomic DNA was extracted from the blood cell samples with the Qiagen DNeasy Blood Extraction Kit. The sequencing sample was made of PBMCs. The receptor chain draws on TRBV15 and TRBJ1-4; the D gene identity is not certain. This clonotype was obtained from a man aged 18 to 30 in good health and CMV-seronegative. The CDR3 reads CATSRSGSLNEKLFF. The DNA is TGTGCCACCAGCAGAAGCGGGAGTTTGAATGAAAAACTGTTTTTT.